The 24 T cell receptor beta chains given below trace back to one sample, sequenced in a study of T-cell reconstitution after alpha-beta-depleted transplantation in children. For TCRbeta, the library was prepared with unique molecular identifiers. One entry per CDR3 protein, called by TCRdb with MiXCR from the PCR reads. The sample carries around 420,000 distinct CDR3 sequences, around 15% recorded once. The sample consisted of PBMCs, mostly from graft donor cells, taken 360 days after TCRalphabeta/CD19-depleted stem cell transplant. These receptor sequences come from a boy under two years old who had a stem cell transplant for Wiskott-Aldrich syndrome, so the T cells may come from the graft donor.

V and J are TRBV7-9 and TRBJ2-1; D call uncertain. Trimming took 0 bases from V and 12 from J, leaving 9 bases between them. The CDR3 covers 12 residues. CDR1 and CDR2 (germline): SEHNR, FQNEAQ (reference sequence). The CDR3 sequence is CASSLAFRWQFF. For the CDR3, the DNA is TGTGCCAGCAGCTTAGCGTTCCGATGGCAGTTCTTC.

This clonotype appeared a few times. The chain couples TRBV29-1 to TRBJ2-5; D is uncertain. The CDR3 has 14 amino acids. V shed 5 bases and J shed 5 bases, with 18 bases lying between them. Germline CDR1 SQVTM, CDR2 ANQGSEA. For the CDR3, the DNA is TGCAGCGTTTTTACCGTGGCGGTAGGGGAGACCCAGTACTTC. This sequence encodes CSVFTVAVGETQYF.

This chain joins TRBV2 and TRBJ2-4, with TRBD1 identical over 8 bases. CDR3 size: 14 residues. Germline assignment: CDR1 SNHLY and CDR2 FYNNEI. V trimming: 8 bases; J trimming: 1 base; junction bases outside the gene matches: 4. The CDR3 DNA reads TGTGCCAGCGGGTACAGGGGGGCCAAAAACATTCAGTACTTC. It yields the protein CASGYRGAKNIQYF.

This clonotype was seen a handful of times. The CDR3 loop reads CASSLITGGPPIEAFF. CDR3 coding DNA: TGCGCCAGCAGCTTGATAACAGGGGGCCCTCCGATTGAAGCTTTCTTT. This chain connects TRBV5-1 to TRBJ1-1; 9 nucleotides align to TRBD1. There are 16 residues in the CDR3. With 1 base clipped from V and 7 bases from J, the junction kept 11 bases outside the gene matches. CDR1 SGHRS and CDR2 YFSETQ come from the germline V gene.

The CDR3 spells CASRKGGGYEQYF. The CDR3 DNA sequence: TGTGCCAGCAGGAAGGGCGGAGGCTACGAGCAGTACTTC. The chain combines TRBV6-1 with TRBJ2-7, with a tentative D call TRBD2 (5 bases). The germline V and J ends were trimmed by 6 bases and 3 bases, with 12 bases remaining between them. CDR1 is MNHNS, CDR2 SASEGT, per germline. This CDR3 is 13 amino acids long.

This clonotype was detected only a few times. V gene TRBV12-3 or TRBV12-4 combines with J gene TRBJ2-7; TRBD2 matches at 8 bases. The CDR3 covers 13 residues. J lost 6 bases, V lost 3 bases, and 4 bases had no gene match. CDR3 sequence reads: CASSFAGGSEQYF. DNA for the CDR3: TGTGCCAGCAGTTTTGCGGGAGGTTCCGAGCAGTACTTC.

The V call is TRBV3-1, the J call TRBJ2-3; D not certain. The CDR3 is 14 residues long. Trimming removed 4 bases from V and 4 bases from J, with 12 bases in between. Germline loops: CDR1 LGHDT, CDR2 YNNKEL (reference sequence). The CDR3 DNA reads TGTGCCAGCAGCCGTACTTGGACGCCAGATACGCAGTATTTT. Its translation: CASSRTWTPDTQYF.

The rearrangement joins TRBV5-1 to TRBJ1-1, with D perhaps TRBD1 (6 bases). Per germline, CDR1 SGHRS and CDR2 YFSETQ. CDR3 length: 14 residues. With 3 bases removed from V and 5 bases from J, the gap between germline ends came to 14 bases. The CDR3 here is CASSSQGGETEAFF. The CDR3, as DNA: TGCGCCAGCAGCTCACAGGGCGGGGAGACTGAAGCTTTCTTT.

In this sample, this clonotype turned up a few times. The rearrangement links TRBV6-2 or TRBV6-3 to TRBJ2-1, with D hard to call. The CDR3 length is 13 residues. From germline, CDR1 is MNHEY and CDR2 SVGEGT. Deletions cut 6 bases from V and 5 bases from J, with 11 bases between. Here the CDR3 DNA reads TGTGCCAGCAGCCGATGGGCGGACAATGAGCAGTTCTTC. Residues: CASSRWADNEQFF.

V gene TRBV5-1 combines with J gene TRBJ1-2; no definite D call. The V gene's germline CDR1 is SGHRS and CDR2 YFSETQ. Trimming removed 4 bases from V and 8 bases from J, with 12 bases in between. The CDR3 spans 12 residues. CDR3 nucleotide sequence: TGCGCCAGCAGCAGCCCTCAAGGGGGCTACACCTTC. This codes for CASSSPQGGYTF.

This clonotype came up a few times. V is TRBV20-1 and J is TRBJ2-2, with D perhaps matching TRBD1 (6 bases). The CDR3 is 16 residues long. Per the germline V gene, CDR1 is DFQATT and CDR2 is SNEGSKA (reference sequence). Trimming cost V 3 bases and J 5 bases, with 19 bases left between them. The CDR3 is CSARAPNRVVTGELFF. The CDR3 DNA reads TGCAGTGCTAGGGCACCCAACAGGGTAGTGACCGGGGAGCTGTTTTTT.

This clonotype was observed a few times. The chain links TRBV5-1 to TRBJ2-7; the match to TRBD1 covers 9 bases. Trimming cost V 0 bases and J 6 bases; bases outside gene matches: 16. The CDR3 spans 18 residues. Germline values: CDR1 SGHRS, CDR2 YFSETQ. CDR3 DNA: TGCGCCAGCAGCTTGGTCAGTAAGGACAGGGGCCTACCTCTCGAGCAGTACTTC. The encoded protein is CASSLVSKDRGLPLEQYF.

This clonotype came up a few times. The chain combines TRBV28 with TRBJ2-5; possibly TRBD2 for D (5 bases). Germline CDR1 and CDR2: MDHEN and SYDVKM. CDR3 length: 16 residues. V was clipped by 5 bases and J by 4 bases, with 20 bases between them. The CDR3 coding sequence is TGTGCCAGCAGTGCCTTCTGGCCGGGGATCGGAGAGACCCAGTACTTC. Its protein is CASSAFWPGIGETQYF.

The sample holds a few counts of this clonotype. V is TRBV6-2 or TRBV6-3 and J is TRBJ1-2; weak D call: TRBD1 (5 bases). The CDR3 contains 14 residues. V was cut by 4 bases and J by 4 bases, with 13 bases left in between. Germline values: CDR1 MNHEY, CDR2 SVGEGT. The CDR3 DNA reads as TGTGCCAGCAGTTGGCAGGGCGTCGGCTATGGCTACACCTTC. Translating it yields CASSWQGVGYGYTF.

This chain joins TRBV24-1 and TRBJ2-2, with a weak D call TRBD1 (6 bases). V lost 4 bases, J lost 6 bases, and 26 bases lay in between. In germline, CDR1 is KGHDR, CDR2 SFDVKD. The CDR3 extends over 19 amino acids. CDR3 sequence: CATSDIGYYGTPYSGELFF. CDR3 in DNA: TGTGCCACCAGTGACATTGGTTACTACGGGACACCTTATTCCGGGGAGCTGTTTTTT.

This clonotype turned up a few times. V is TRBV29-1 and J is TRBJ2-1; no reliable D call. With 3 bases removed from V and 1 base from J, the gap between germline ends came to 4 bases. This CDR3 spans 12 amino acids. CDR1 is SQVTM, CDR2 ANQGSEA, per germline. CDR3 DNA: TGCAGCGTTGAGCGTTCCTACAATGAGCAGTTCTTC. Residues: CSVERSYNEQFF.

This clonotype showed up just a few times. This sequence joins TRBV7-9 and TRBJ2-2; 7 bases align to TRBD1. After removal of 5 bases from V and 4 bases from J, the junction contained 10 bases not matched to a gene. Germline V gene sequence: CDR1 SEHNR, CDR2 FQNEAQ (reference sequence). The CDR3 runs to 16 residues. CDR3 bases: TGTGCCAGCAGCGCACCAGGGGGACGCGGCACCGGGGAGCTGTTTTTT. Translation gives CASSAPGGRGTGELFF.

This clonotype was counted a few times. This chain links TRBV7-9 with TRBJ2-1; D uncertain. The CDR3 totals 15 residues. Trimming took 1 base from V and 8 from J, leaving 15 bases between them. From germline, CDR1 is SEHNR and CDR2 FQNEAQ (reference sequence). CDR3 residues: CASSLGPGIIDEQFF. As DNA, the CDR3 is TGTGCCAGCAGCTTAGGGCCAGGTATTATTGATGAGCAGTTCTTC.

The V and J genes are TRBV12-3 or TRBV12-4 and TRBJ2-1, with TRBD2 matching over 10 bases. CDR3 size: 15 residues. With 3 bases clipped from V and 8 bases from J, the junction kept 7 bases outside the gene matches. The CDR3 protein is CASSFLAGGRDEQFF. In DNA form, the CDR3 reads TGTGCCAGCAGTTTTTTAGCGGGAGGAAGGGATGAGCAGTTCTTC.

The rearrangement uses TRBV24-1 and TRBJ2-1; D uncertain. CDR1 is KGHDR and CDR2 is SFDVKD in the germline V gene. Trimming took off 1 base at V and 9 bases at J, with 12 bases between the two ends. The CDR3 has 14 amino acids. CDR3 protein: CATSDFPGTGEQFF. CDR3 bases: TGTGCCACCAGTGATTTCCCAGGAACGGGTGAGCAGTTCTTC.

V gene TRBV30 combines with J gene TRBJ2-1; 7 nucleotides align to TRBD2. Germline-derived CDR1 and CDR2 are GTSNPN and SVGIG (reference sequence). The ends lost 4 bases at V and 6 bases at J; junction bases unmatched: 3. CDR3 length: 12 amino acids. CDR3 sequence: CAWMGGVNEQFF. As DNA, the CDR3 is TGTGCCTGGATGGGGGGGGTCAATGAGCAGTTCTTC.

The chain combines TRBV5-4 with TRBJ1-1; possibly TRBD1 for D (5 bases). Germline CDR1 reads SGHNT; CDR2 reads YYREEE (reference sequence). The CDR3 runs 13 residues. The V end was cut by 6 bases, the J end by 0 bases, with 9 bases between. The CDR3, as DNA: TGTGCCAGCAAGGGGACGGTGAACACTGAAGCTTTCTTT. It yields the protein CASKGTVNTEAFF.

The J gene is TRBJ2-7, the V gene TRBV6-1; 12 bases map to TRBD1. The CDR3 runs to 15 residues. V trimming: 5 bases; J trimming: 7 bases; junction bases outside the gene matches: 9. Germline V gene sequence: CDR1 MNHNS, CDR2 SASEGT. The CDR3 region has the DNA TGTGCCAGCAGTCTGAACCGGGACAGGGGGCGAGAGCAGTACTTC. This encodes CASSLNRDRGREQYF.

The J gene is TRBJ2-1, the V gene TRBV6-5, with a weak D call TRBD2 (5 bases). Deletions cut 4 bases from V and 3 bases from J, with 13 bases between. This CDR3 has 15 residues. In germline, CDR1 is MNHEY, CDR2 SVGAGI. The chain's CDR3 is CASSLGAKGYNEQFF. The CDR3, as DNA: TGTGCCAGCAGTTTGGGAGCGAAGGGCTACAATGAGCAGTTCTTC.